These 13 T cell receptor beta chains came from one sample sequenced in a study of T cell responses to AZD1222 COVID-19 vaccine. TCRdb's copy holds only in-frame clones and misses some; the assay was immunoSEQ multiplex PCR. The sample holds about 270,000 clones, 94% seen once. Material: peripheral blood, obtained 28 days after the second AZD1222 dose. The receptors here all came from an adult who received the AZD1222 COVID-19 vaccine.

The gene calls are TRBV10-3 and TRBJ2-1, with TRBD1 as a possible D gene (5 bases). Trimming left V 5 bases short and J 9 bases short, with 8 bases between. The CDR3 is 11 amino acids. CDR1 and CDR2 (germline): ENHRY, SYGVKD. CDR3 amino acids: CAISPGFEQFF. The CDR3 DNA is TGTGCCATCAGTCCAGGGTTTGAGCAGTTCTTC.

V and J are TRBV7-2 and TRBJ2-7, with D maybe TRBD1 (5 bases). V lost 5 bases to trimming and J lost 3 bases, with 14 bases between them. Germline V CDR1 and CDR2: SGHTA, FQGNSA. This CDR3 is built from 14 residues. The CDR3: CASSVRQPIYEQYF. The CDR3 bases are TGTGCCAGCAGCGTTAGACAGCCTATCTACGAGCAGTACTTC. Full variable domain (rest looked up from reference TRBV7-2 and TRBJ2-7): GAGVSQSPSNKVTEKGKDVELRCDPISGHTALYWYRQSLGQGLEFLIYFQGNSAPDKSGLPSDRFSAERTGGSVSTLTIQRTQQEDSAVYLCASSVRQPIYEQYFGPGTRLTVT.

A few counts support this clone. The rearrangement uses TRBV2 and TRBJ1-6, with 12 bases matching TRBD1. The V gene end was trimmed by 7 bases and the J gene end by 10 bases; junction bases not matched to a gene: 2. The CDR3 is made up of 13 amino acids. Germline V gene sequence: CDR1 SNHLY, CDR2 FYNNEI. Here the CDR3 DNA reads TGTGCCAGCATGGGGACAGGGGGCTCACCCCTCCACTTT. Encoded protein: CASMGTGGSPLHF.

The genes are TRBV29-1 and TRBJ1-2; the D gene is possibly TRBD1 (6 bases). The CDR3 has 12 residues. Germline CDR1 is SQVTM and CDR2 is ANQGSEA. The V end was cut by 7 bases, the J end by 6 bases, with 15 bases between. CDR3 in DNA: TGCAGCGCCCACAGGGACCTAGATGGCTACACCTTC. It translates to CSAHRDLDGYTF.

V usage is TRBV3-1 (or the pseudogene TRBV3-2) and J usage is TRBJ2-1; 10 nucleotides align to TRBD2. CDR3 length: 14 amino acids. Looked up from germline, CDR1 is LGHDT and CDR2 is YNNKEL (reference sequence). The ends lost 4 bases at V and 8 bases at J; junction bases unmatched: 5. The CDR3 nucleotides read TGTGCCAGCAGCCTCCCTAGCGGGAGCGATGAGCAGTTCTTC. This gives the protein CASSLPSGSDEQFF.

This chain links TRBV30 with TRBJ1-4, with D tentatively TRBD1 (6 bases). Between the trimmed V and J ends, which lost 0 bases and 8 bases, there was a span of 13 bases. CDR1 is GTSNPN, CDR2 SVGIG, per germline (reference sequence). The CDR3 length is 14 residues. CDR3 residues: CAWSVGGADEKLFF. CDR3 sequence (DNA): TGTGCCTGGAGTGTGGGGGGCGCGGACGAAAAACTGTTTTTT.

The CDR3: CASSLADRGNQPQHF. The CDR3 DNA is TGTGCCAGCAGCTTAGCGGACAGGGGGAATCAGCCCCAGCATTTT. This chain uses TRBV7-2 with TRBJ1-5, with 10 positions matching TRBD1. The V and J ends lost 0 bases and 4 bases, in that order; junction bases with no gene match: 0. The CDR3 runs 15 residues. The V gene's germline CDR1 is SGHTA and CDR2 FQGNSA.

The rearrangement uses TRBV5-4 and TRBJ2-3; D unresolved. Germline assignment: CDR1 SGHNT and CDR2 YYREEE (reference sequence). This CDR3 has 18 amino acids. Trimming pared 1 base from V and 1 base from J, leaving 19 bases between. The CDR3 sequence: CASSLSGSDTFGTDTQYF. CDR3 DNA: TGTGCCAGCAGCTTGTCCGGGTCCGATACCTTTGGCACAGATACGCAGTATTTT. The variable domain in full, with the rest retrieved from reference TRBV5-4 and TRBJ2-3, is ETGVTQSPTHLIKTRGQQVTLRCSSQSGHNTVSWYQQALGQGPQFIFQYYREEENGRGNFPPRFSGLQFPNYSSELNVNALELDDSALYLCASSLSGSDTFGTDTQYFGPGTRLTVL.

The chain has TRBV7-8 and TRBJ1-1; D remains unclear. Trimming stripped 2 bases from V and 3 bases from J, with 10 bases between. Germline CDR1 and CDR2: SGHVS and FQNEAQ. The CDR3 is 14 residues long. Here the CDR3 reads CASSLLGRDTEAFF. Here the CDR3 DNA reads TGTGCCAGCAGCTTATTGGGTAGGGACACTGAAGCTTTCTTT.

The chain links TRBV28 to TRBJ2-1, with 8 bases lining up with TRBD2. V shed 7 bases and J 8 bases; nucleotides not matched to a gene: 16. The CDR3 contains 16 residues. The germline V gene encodes CDR1 MDHEN and CDR2 SYDVKM. The CDR3 loop is CASTLEGTRNWDEQFF. The DNA of the CDR3 is TGTGCCAGCACCCTGGAGGGGACTAGAAATTGGGATGAGCAGTTCTTC. The full variable domain, its missing parts supplied by reference TRBV28 and TRBJ2-1, is DVKVTQSSRYLVKRTGEKVFLECVQDMDHENMFWYRQDPGLGLRLIYFSYDVKMKEKGDIPEGYSVSREKKERFSLILESASTNQTSMYLCASTLEGTRNWDEQFFGPGTRLTVL.

This chain joins TRBV9 and TRBJ2-3; unclear D gene. Germline lookup yields CDR1 SGDLS and CDR2 YYNGEE. The CDR3 contains 14 residues. V was clipped by 0 bases and J by 6 bases, with 11 bases between them. CDR3 nucleotide sequence: TGTGCCAGCAGCGTAGGTCGGTTTGAGGATACGCAGTATTTT. Amino acids: CASSVGRFEDTQYF.

The chain uses TRBV20-1 and TRBJ1-1; TRBD1 might be the D (6 bases). The CDR3 runs 9 residues. Germline V gives CDR1 DFQATT, CDR2 SNEGSKA (reference sequence). V dropped 6 bases and J dropped 8 bases, with 7 bases sitting between them. CDR3 sequence reads: CSADREAFF. For the CDR3, the DNA is TGCAGTGCCGACAGGGAAGCTTTCTTT.

A word on this clone: Other DNA sequences within the sample encode an identical CDR3. V is TRBV28 and J is TRBJ1-2; no clear D. The CDR3 loop spans 13 amino acids. Trimming shortened V by 3 bases and J by 4 bases, and 9 bases separated the two germline ends. Germline CDR1 MDHEN, CDR2 SYDVKM. CDR3 sequence (DNA): TGTGCCAGCAGTTTGGGCCAGGTCTATGGCTACACCTTC. Translating gives CASSLGQVYGYTF.